These 6 T cell receptor beta chains came from one sample sequenced in a study of OX40 agonist ivuxolimab in advanced cancers. Repertoires were generated with immunoSEQ multiplex PCR, while TCRdb's copy carries only in-frame clones and drops some. The data contain more than 45,000 clones, more than 70% of them singletons. The sample here was CD4+ or CD8+ T cells sorted from blood, taken in a trial of the OX40 agonist ivuxolimab. The receptors were gathered from an adult with an advanced solid tumor such as melanoma, head and neck, liver or kidney cancer.

This clone was observed a single time. The V and J genes are TRBV28 and TRBJ2-5; 9 nucleotides line up with TRBD2. CDR1 is MDHEN, CDR2 SYDVKM, per germline. The CDR3 consists of 14 residues. Trimming cost V 3 bases and J 7 bases; bases outside gene matches: 6. CDR3 sequence: CASSFASGMGTQYF. The CDR3 nucleotides read TGTGCCAGCAGTTTTGCTAGCGGGATGGGGACCCAGTACTTC.

This clone was observed a single time. The chain has TRBV10-1 and TRBJ1-1, with 8 bases fitting TRBD1. J lost 7 bases, V lost 0 bases, and 1 base had no gene match. Germline V gene data show CDR1 as WNHNN and CDR2 as SYGVQD (reference sequence). The CDR3 is made up of 13 amino acids. CDR3 bases: TGCGCCAGCAGTGAGTCGGGGACAGGTGAAGCTTTCTTT. It yields the protein CASSESGTGEAFF.

The rearrangement joins TRBV7-3 to TRBJ1-2; D uncertain. The germline CDR1 and CDR2 sequences are SGHTA and FQGTGA. The CDR3 length is 13 residues. The V and J ends lost 6 bases and 5 bases respectively, with 13 bases between them. The CDR3 protein is CASRSIAQYGYTF. The CDR3 bases are TGTGCCAGCAGATCGATTGCTCAGTATGGCTACACCTTC.

The chain employs TRBV5-1 and TRBJ2-5; TRBD2 matches at 7 bases. The CDR3 sequence is 17 residues long. Unmatched junction bases numbered 10, after V lost 0 bases and J lost 2 bases. Germline lookup yields CDR1 SGHRS and CDR2 YFSETQ. The CDR3 here is CASSLGQGLAVQETQYF. DNA for the CDR3: TGCGCCAGCAGCTTGGGGCAGGGTCTAGCGGTACAAGAGACCCAGTACTTC.

The chain employs TRBV27 and TRBJ2-5; D not certain. V was clipped by 0 bases and J by 1 base, with 0 bases between them. Germline V gives CDR1 MNHEY, CDR2 SMNVEV (reference sequence). There are 12 residues in the CDR3. The CDR3 sequence is CASSLSQETQYF. The DNA for the CDR3 is TGTGCCAGCAGTTTATCCCAAGAGACCCAGTACTTC.

The chain is built from TRBV30 and TRBJ1-1, with D perhaps TRBD1 (5 bases). The CDR3 runs 14 residues. Trimming removed 5 bases from V and 4 bases from J, with 17 bases in between. Germline-derived CDR1 and CDR2 are GTSNPN and SVGIG (reference sequence). The CDR3 DNA reads as TGTGCCTGGGTTCCGGGACGGAGGTTCACTGAAGCTTTCTTT. Translation: CAWVPGRRFTEAFF.